The rows below give T cell receptor beta chains drawn from one sample of a study of T-cell memory formation after mild COVID-19. TCRdb re-analysed the 5' RACE reads in MiXCR, keeping a single row per CDR3 protein. The sample includes about 340,000 distinct CDR3 sequences, roughly 14% of them seen just once. The specimen was PBMCs or a T cell subset sorted from them (not recorded which). The origin of the receptors is a man aged 18 to 30 who had mild COVID-19 (a few samples of this study predate the infection). Cell type and time point are not known. The CDR3 runs from the conserved cysteine through the conserved F or W. A D gene is named only where the DNA matches it firmly. Expanded clones are given a class, and other clones once, few, many or no size at all.

D gene	clone size	V gene	J gene	CDR3 protein	CDR3 DNA
.	few	TRBV20-1	TRBJ2-1	CSALPTGYNEQFF	TGCAGTGCTCTCCCGACAGGCTACAATGAGCAGTTCTTC
.	.	TRBV2	TRBJ1-2	CASSGHYGYTF	TGTGCCAGCAGTGGACATTATGGCTACACCTTC
.	.	TRBV3-1	TRBJ2-5	CASSQDLQQGPQETQYF	TGTGCCAGCAGCCAAGACCTGCAGCAGGGGCCCCAAGAGACCCAGTACTTC
.	.	TRBV7-8	TRBJ2-5	CASSFRVQGETQYF	TGTGCCAGCAGCTTTCGTGTACAGGGAGAGACCCAGTACTTC
.	few	TRBV29-1	TRBJ1-2	CSVEVTPISGYTF	TGCAGCGTTGAGGTGACCCCTATTTCTGGTTACACCTTC
TRBD1	.	TRBV7-3	TRBJ2-1	CASGQGVYNEQFF	TGTGCCAGTGGACAGGGGGTCTACAATGAGCAGTTCTTC
.	.	TRBV7-4	TRBJ1-5	CASSITGGNSNQPQHF	TGTGCCAGCAGCATTACCGGGGGAAATAGCAATCAGCCCCAGCATTTT
.	.	TRBV19	TRBJ2-3	CASSPSGFTDTQYF	TGTGCCAGTAGTCCCTCCGGGTTCACAGATACGCAGTATTTT
TRBD2	.	TRBV5-6	TRBJ2-3	CASSLDGGVTDTQYF	TGTGCCAGCAGCTTGGACGGGGGGGTGACAGATACGCAGTATTTT
.	many	TRBV12-3/TRBV12-4	TRBJ1-6	CASSIGGYNSPLHF	TGTGCCAGCAGCATAGGGGGGTATAATTCACCCCTCCACTTT
.	few	TRBV5-8	TRBJ1-2	CASSLERTASSSANYGYTF	TGTGCCAGCAGCTTGGAAAGGACGGCGTCCTCGTCAGCTAACTATGGCTACACCTTC
.	many	TRBV4-2	TRBJ1-2	CASSHPGTYGYTF	TGTGCCAGCAGCCACCCCGGGACATATGGCTACACCTTC
.	.	TRBV7-3	TRBJ2-1	CASGLLGLDEQFF	TGTGCCAGCGGGCTTCTAGGGCTCGATGAGCAGTTCTTC
.	.	TRBV4-1	TRBJ2-2	CASSQGLRERGTGELFF	TGCGCCAGCAGCCAAGGTCTCCGGGAAAGGGGGACCGGGGAGCTGTTTTTT
TRBD1	many	TRBV6-5	TRBJ1-1	CASSYRGQTEAFF	TGTGCCAGCAGTTACAGGGGACAGACTGAAGCTTTCTTT
TRBD2	.	TRBV9	TRBJ2-2	CASTPPGGGASTGELFF	TGTGCCAGCACTCCCCCGGGAGGGGGGGCGAGCACCGGGGAGCTGTTTTTT